This section outlines one T cell receptor beta chain sequence together with its context. These data originate in a study of blood T cell repertoires in COVID-19. Study-level information: Sites in the United States, Italy and Spain provided acute and convalescent COVID-19 samples. T cells, B-cell-depleted T cells, or PBMCs provided the cDNA or gDNA that served as material.

Libraries were prepared by immunoSEQ multiplex PCR; TCRdb keeps only in-frame clonotypes and omits some of them. Of 120,000 or so clones in the sample, 65% to 80% were seen once. CDR1 is SGHDT, CDR2 YYEEEE, per germline. Trimming cost V 2 bases and J 4 bases, with 9 bases left between them. CDR3 length: 13 residues. Input material: peripheral blood. This receptor was taken from a man aged 50 or older with acute or convalescent COVID-19. This chain connects TRBV5-6 to TRBJ2-5; no firm D call. CDR3: CASSLDTLETQYF. CDR3 nucleotide sequence: TGTGCCAGCAGCTTAGACACTTTAGAGACCCAGTACTTC.